This TCR beta chain was identified during a study of beta chain features in type 1 diabetes. This CDR3 region has 13 residues. V was shortened by 8 bases and J by 1 base, with 11 bases between the two germline ends. The germline CDR1 and CDR2 sequences are SGHNT and YENEEA. Isolated RNA was reverse transcribed in full, so expressed TCRB transcripts were sequenced. Measured with immunoSEQ multiplex PCR; TCRdb has only the in-frame clones, and not every one. This sample has about 620,000 clones, with roughly a sixth found just once. The sequenced material came from naive CD4+ T cells from blood. The genes are TRBV11-3 and TRBJ1-1, with a possible D match to TRBD1 (6 bases). The origin of this receptor is a young man in good health. CDR3 in amino acids: CASGTDRNTEAFF. The CDR3 DNA sequence: TGTGCCAGCGGCACGGACAGGAACACTGAAGCTTTCTTT.